The rows below give T cell receptor beta chains drawn from one sample of a study of cytomegalovirus exposure and HLA in healthy donors. Clones were read by immunoSEQ multiplex PCR, and TCRdb kept only the in-frame ones, dropping some. The sample lists roughly 73,000 clones, around 78% occurring once. The sample taken for sequencing was PBMCs. The receptor source for this set is a man between 35 and 55 years old in good health and CMV-seronegative. Both conserved end residues are part of each CDR3. D genes are given only for firm matches. Clone size appears in some rows only: once, few, many, or a class for an expanded clone.

clone size | J gene | D gene | V gene | CDR3 protein | CDR3 DNA
. | TRBJ1-1 | TRBD1 | TRBV19 | CASSISSDRLNTEAFF | TGTGCCAGTAGTATTTCGTCGGACAGGCTGAACACTGAAGCTTTCTTT
. | TRBJ1-5 | . | TRBV10-3 | CAISESRDGQPQHF | TGTGCCATCAGTGAGTCCAGGGATGGTCAGCCCCAGCATTTT
few | TRBJ1-5 | TRBD1 | TRBV7-9 | CASSFGQGVQPQHF | TGTGCCAGCAGCTTCGGACAGGGGGTTCAGCCCCAGCATTTT
. | TRBJ2-2 | . | TRBV27 | CASSLGLNTGELFF | TGTGCCAGCAGTCTCGGACTGAACACCGGGGAGCTGTTTTTT
. | TRBJ2-5 | . | TRBV9 | CASNGAGGGKRGETQYF | TGTGCCAGCAACGGGGCTGGGGGGGGCAAACGTGGAGAGACCCAGTACTTC
. | TRBJ1-5 | . | TRBV25-1 | CASSESRGQPQHF | TGTGCCAGCAGTGAATCCCGCGGGCAGCCCCAGCATTTT
few | TRBJ1-1 | TRBD1 | TRBV7-3 | CASSPGTGREAFF | TGTGCCAGCAGCCCTGGGACAGGGCGTGAAGCTTTCTTT
. | TRBJ2-7 | . | TRBV7-9 | CASSLGVSAGMEQYF | TGTGCCAGCAGCTTAGGGGTTAGCGCGGGGATGGAGCAGTACTTC
. | TRBJ1-5 | TRBD1 | TRBV6-5 | CASRRQGNQPQHF | TGTGCCAGCAGAAGACAGGGAAATCAGCCCCAGCATTTT
few | TRBJ2-7 | TRBD1 | TRBV6-1 | CASSTGTAGSYEQYF | TGTGCCAGCAGTACCGGGACAGCAGGCTCCTACGAGCAGTACTTC
. | TRBJ1-6 | . | TRBV9 | CASSGQGGSSPLHF | TGTGCCAGCAGCGGGCAGGGAGGGAGTTCACCCCTCCACTTT
. | TRBJ1-1 | . | TRBV20-1 | CAQVPNTEAFF | TGCGCACAGGTTCCAAACACTGAAGCTTTCTTT
. | TRBJ1-1 | . | TRBV6-6 | CASRTEVLEAFF | TGTGCCAGCAGGACAGAGGTCCTGGAAGCCTTCTTT
. | TRBJ1-2 | . | TRBV7-2 | CASSLLQGADGYTF | TGTGCCAGCAGCTTATTGCAAGGGGCCGATGGCTACACCTTC
. | TRBJ1-2 | TRBD1 | TRBV5-4 | CASSPDRGSDGYTF | TGTGCCAGCAGCCCGGACAGGGGGTCCGATGGCTACACCTTC
. | TRBJ1-1 | . | TRBV9 | CASSVQQAYNTEAFF | TGTGCCAGCAGCGTACAACAGGCTTATAACACTGAAGCTTTCTTT
. | TRBJ2-5 | TRBD2 | TRBV5-4 | CASSLRGGDQETQYF | TGTGCCAGCAGCTTGCGCGGGGGGGACCAAGAGACCCAGTACTTC
. | TRBJ2-1 | TRBD1 | TRBV7-7 | CASSTGTANEQFF | TGTGCTAGCAGCACCGGGACAGCAAATGAGCAGTTCTTC
few | TRBJ1-5 | TRBD1 | TRBV30 | CAWSATGGPRAQPQHF | TGTGCCTGGTCGGCCACAGGGGGCCCAAGGGCCCAGCCCCAGCATTTT
. | TRBJ2-2 | . | TRBV6-1 | CAYTALEGTGELFF | TGTGCCTACACCGCCCTGGAGGGCACCGGGGAGCTGTTTTTT
once | TRBJ1-4 | . | TRBV7-9 | CSSSFEGGGEKLFF | TGTTCCAGCAGCTTCGAAGGGGGGGGTGAAAAACTGTTTTTT
once | TRBJ1-2 | . | TRBV7-2 | CASSRQGPYGYPF | TGTGCCAGCAGTCGGCAGGGCCCCTATGGCTACCCCTTC
. | TRBJ2-1 | . | TRBV7-2 | CASSLTQGESSYNEQFF | TGTGCCAGCAGCTTGACACAGGGAGAGAGCTCCTACAATGAGCAGTTCTTC
. | TRBJ1-4 | TRBD1 | TRBV13 | CASSVKTGLGEKLFF | TGTGCCAGCAGCGTAAAGACAGGGCTGGGGGAAAAACTGTTTTTT